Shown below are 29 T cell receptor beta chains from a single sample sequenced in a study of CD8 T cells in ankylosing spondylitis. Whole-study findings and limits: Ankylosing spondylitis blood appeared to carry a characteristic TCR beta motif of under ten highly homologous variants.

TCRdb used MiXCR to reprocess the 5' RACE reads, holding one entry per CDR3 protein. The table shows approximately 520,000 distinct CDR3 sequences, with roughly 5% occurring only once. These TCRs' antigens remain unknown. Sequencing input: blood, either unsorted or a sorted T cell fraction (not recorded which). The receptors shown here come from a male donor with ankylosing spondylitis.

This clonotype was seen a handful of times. The CDR3 protein is CASTPGLAGADEQFF. CDR3 nucleotide sequence: TGTGCCAGCACGCCGGGACTAGCGGGAGCGGATGAGCAGTTCTTC. The rearrangement uses TRBV7-9 and TRBJ2-1; 14 bases align to TRBD2. CDR3 length: 15 amino acids. CDR1 and CDR2 from the germline V gene are SEHNR and FQNEAQ (reference sequence). V gave up 7 bases and J gave up 8 bases; unmatched junction bases: 7.

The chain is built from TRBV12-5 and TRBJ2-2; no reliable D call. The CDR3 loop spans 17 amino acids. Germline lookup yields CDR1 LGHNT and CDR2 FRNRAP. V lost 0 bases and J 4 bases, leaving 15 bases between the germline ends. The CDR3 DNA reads TGTGCTAGTGGTTTGGTACCCCACGAGTCCGTCACCGGGGAGCTGTTTTTT. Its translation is CASGLVPHESVTGELFF.

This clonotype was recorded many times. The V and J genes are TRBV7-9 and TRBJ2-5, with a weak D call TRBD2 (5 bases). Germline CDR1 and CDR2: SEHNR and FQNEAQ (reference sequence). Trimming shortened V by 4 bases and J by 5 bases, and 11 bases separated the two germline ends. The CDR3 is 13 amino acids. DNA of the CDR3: TGTGCCAGCAGCTCGCGGGTCGGGGAGACCCAGTACTTC. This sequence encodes CASSSRVGETQYF. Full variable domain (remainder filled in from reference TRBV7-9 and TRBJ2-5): DTGVSQNPRHKITKRGQNVTFRCDPISEHNRLYWYRQTLGQGPEFLTYFQNEAQLEKSRLLSDRFSAERPKGSFSTLEIQRTEQGDSAMYLCASSSRVGETQYFGPGTRLLVL.

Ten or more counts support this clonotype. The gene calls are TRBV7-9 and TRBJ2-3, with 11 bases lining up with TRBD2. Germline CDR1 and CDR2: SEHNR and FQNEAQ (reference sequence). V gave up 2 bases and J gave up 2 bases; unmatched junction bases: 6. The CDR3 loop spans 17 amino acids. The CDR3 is CASSLSTSGSATDTQYF. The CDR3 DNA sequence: TGTGCCAGCAGCTTATCCACTAGCGGGAGCGCCACAGATACGCAGTATTTT.

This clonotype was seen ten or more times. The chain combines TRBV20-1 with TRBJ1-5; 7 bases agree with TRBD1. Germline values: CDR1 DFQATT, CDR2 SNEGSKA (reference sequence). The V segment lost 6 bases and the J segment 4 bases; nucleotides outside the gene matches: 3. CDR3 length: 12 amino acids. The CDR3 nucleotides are TGCAGTGCAGGGGGCAGAAATCAGCCCCAGCATTTT. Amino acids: CSAGGRNQPQHF.

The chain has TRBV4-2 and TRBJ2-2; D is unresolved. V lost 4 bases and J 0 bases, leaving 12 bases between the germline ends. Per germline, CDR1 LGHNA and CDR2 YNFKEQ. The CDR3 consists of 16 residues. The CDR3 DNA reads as TGTGCCAGCAGCCCCACTGGACGGACGAACACCGGGGAGCTGTTTTTT. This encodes CASSPTGRTNTGELFF.

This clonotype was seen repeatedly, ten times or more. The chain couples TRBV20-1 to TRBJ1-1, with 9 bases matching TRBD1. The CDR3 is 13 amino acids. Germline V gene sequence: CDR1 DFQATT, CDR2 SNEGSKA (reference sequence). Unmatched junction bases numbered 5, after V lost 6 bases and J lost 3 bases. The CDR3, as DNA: TGCAGTGCCCCTGGGACAGGGTACACTGAAGCTTTCTTT. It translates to CSAPGTGYTEAFF.

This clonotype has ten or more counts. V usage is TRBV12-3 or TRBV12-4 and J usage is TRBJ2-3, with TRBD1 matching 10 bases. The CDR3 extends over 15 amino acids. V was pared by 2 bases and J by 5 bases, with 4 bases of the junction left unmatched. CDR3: CASSLRTGGIDTQYF. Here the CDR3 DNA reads TGTGCCAGCAGTTTACGGACAGGGGGGATAGATACGCAGTATTTT.

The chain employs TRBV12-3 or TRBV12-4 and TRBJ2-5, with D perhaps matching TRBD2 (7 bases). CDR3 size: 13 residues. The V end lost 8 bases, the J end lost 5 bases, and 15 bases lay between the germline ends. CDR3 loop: CASRAPGGETQYF. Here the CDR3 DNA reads TGTGCCAGCCGTGCCCCGGGGGGCGAGACCCAGTACTTC.

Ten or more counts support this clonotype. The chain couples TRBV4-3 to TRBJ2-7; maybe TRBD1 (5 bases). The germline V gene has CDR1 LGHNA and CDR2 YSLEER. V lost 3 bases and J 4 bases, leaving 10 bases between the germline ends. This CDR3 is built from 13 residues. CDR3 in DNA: TGCGCCAGCAGCCAGGGGCGGCTATACGAGCAGTACTTC. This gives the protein CASSQGRLYEQYF.

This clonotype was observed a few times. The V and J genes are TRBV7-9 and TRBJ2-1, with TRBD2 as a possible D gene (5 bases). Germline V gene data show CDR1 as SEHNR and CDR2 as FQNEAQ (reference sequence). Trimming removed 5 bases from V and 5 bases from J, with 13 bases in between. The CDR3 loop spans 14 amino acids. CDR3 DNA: TGTGCCAGCAGCCGGAGCGGAGTGGACAATGAGCAGTTCTTC. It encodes CASSRSGVDNEQFF. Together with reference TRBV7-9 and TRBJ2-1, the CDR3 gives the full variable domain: DTGVSQNPRHKITKRGQNVTFRCDPISEHNRLYWYRQTLGQGPEFLTYFQNEAQLEKSRLLSDRFSAERPKGSFSTLEIQRTEQGDSAMYLCASSRSGVDNEQFFGPGTRLTVL.

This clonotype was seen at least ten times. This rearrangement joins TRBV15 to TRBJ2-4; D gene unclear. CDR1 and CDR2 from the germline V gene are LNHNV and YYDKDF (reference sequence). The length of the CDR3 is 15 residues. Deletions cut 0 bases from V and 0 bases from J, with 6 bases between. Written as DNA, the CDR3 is TGTGCCACCAGCAGAGACCAAGTAGCCAAAAACATTCAGTACTTC. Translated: CATSRDQVAKNIQYF.

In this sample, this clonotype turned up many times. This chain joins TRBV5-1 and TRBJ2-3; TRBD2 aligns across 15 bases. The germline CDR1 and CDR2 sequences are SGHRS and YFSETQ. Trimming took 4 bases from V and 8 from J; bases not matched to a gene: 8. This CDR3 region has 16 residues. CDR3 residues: CASSLGLAGGLGTQYF. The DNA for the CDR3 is TGCGCCAGCAGCCTGGGACTAGCGGGGGGCCTAGGTACGCAGTATTTT. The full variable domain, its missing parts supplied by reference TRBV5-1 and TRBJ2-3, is KAGVTQTPRYLIKTRGQQVTLSCSPISGHRSVSWYQQTPGQGLQFLFEYFSETQRNKGNFPGRFSGRQFSNSRSEMNVSTLELGDSALYLCASSLGLAGGLGTQYFGPGTRLTVL.

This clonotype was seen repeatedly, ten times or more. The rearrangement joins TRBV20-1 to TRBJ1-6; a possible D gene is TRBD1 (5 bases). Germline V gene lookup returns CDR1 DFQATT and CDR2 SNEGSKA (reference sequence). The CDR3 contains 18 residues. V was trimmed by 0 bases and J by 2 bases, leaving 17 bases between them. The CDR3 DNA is TGCAGTGCTAGAGAATTACTCGCAGGGCTGACCTATAATTCACCCCTCCACTTT. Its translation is CSARELLAGLTYNSPLHF.

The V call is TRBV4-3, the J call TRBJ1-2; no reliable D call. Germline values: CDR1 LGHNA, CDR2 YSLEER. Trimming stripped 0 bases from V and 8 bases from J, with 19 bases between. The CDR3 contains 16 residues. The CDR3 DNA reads TGCGCCAGCAGCCAAGATCTTCTTTCGGGAGCCGGGGGCTACACCTTC. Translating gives CASSQDLLSGAGGYTF.

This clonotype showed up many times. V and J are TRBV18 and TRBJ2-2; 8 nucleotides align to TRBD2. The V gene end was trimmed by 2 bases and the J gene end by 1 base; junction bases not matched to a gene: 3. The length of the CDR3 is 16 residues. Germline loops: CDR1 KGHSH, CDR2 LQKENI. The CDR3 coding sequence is TGTGCCAGCTCACCAAGAACTAGCGGGAACACCGGGGAGCTGTTTTTT. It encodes CASSPRTSGNTGELFF.

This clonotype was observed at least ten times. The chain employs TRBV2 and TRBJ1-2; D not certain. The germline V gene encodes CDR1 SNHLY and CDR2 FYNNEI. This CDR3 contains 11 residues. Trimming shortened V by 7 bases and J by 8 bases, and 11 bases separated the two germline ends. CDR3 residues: CASTDRWGYTF. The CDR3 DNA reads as TGTGCCAGCACCGATCGTTGGGGCTACACCTTC.

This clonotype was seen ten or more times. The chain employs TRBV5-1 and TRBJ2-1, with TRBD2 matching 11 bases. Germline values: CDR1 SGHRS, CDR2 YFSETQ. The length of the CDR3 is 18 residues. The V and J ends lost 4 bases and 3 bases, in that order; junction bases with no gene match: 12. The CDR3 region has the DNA TGCGCCAGCAGCCTCCCGGCCCGACTAGCGGGGAGCTACAATGAGCAGTTCTTC. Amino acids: CASSLPARLAGSYNEQFF.

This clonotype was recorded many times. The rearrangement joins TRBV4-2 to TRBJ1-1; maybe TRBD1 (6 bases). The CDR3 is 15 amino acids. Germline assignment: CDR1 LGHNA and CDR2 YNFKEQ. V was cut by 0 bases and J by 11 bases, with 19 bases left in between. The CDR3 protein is CASSQDIIPGTIAFF. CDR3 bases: TGTGCCAGCAGCCAAGACATCATCCCGGGGACAATCGCTTTCTTT.

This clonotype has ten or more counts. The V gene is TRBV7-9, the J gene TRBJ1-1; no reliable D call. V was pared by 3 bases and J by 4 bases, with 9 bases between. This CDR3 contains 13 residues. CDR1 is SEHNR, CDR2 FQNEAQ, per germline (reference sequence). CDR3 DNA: TGTGCCAGCAGCTTGGCTGAGGGCACTGAAGCTTTCTTT. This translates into CASSLAEGTEAFF.

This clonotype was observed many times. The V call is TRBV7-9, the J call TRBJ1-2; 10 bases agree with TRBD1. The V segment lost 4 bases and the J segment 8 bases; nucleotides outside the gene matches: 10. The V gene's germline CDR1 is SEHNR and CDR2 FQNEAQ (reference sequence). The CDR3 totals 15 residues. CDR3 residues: CASSSPWLTGGGYTF. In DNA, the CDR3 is TGTGCCAGCAGCTCCCCGTGGTTGACAGGGGGCGGCTACACCTTC.

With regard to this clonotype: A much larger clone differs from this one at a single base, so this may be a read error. The CDR3 reads CASSRAMNAEAFF. Here the CDR3 DNA reads TGCGCCAGCAGCCGGGCCATGAACGCTGAAGCTTTCTTT. V gene TRBV5-1 combines with J gene TRBJ1-1; D not resolved. CDR1 and CDR2 (germline): SGHRS, YFSETQ. There are 13 residues in the CDR3.

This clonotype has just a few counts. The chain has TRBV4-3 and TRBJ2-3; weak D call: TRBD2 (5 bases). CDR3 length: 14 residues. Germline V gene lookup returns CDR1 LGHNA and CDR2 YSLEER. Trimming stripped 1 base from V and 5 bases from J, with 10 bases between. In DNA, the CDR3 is TGCGCCAGCAGCCAAGTTGCAGCGGAAGATACGCAGTATTTT. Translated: CASSQVAAEDTQYF.

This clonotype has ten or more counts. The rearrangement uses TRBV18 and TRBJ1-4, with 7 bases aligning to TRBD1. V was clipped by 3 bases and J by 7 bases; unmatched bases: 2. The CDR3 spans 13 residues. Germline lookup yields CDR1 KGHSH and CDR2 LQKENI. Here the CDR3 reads CASSPGQTEKLFF. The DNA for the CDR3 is TGTGCCAGCTCACCGGGACAGACTGAAAAACTGTTTTTT.

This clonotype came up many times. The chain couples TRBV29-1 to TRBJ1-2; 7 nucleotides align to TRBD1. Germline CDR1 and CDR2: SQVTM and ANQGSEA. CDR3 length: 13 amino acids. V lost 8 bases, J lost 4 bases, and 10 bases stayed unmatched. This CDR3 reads CSFRTGAGYGYTF. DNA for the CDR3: TGCAGCTTTCGAACAGGGGCGGGCTATGGCTACACCTTC.

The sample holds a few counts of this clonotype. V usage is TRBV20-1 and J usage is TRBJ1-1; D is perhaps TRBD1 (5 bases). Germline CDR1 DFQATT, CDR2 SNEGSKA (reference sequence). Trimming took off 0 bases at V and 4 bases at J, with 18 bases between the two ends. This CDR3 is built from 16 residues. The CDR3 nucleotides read TGCAGTGCTAGAGATCAGGGTCGGGGTTCCTTCACTGAAGCTTTCTTT. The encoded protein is CSARDQGRGSFTEAFF.

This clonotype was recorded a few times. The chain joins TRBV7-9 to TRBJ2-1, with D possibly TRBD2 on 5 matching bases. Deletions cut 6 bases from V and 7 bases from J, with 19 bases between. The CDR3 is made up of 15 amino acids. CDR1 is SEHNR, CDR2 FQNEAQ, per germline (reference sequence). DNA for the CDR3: TGTGCCAGCAGAATATTTGCCTCCCCGGGGAATGAGCAGTTCTTC. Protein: CASRIFASPGNEQFF.

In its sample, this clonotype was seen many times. CDR3 in amino acids: CASSLWGEQYF. In nucleotides, the CDR3 is TGTGCCAGCAGCTTATGGGGCGAGCAGTACTTC. The chain combines TRBV7-9 with TRBJ2-7; no definite D call. CDR3 length: 11 residues. With 2 bases removed from V and 6 bases from J, the gap between germline ends came to 5 bases. Per the germline V gene, CDR1 is SEHNR and CDR2 is FQNEAQ (reference sequence).

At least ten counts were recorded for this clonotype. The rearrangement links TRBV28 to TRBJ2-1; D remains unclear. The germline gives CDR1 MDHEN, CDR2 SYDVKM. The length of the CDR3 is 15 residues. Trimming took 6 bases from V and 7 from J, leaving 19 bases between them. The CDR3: CASSPGGSSGNEQFF. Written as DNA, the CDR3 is TGTGCCAGCAGCCCAGGCGGCTCCTCCGGGAATGAGCAGTTCTTC. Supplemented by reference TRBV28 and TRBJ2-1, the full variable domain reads DVKVTQSSRYLVKRTGEKVFLECVQDMDHENMFWYRQDPGLGLRLIYFSYDVKMKEKGDIPEGYSVSREKKERFSLILESASTNQTSMYLCASSPGGSSGNEQFFGPGTRLTVL.